The TCR beta chain under discussion was sequenced for a study of PD-1 blockade in classical Hodgkin lymphoma. For the study at large: Nivolumab dosed at 3 mg/kg went to patients intravenously every 2 weeks. Whole-study findings and limits: At C4D1, TCR diversity had climbed significantly for CD4+ cells, though not for CD8+ cells.

Clones were sequenced by immunoSEQ multiplex PCR, and TCRdb holds only the in-frame ones, with some missing. This sample has about 98,000 clones; roughly 80% occur once, and the top ten carry approximately 15%. A note on this clone: Its antigen is not identified.

This CDR3 is built from 13 residues. Germline CDR1 and CDR2: SGHNT and YYREEE (reference sequence). Trimming shortened V by 1 base and J by 8 bases, and 12 bases separated the two germline ends. Every patient was affected by relapse after autologous stem cell transplantation, while exposure to brentuximab vedotin was not uniform. The TCR sequence derives from a human donor with classical Hodgkin lymphoma. The chain carries TRBV5-4 and TRBJ1-1; D ambiguous. The source material was peripheral blood mononuclear cells (PBMCs), sampled before the second cycle of nivolumab. The CDR3 is CASSLPGGSEAFF. The CDR3 region has the DNA TGTGCCAGCAGCTTGCCCGGTGGATCGGAAGCTTTCTTT.